This T cell receptor (beta chain) was identified in a study of T cell changes during pregnancy in multiple sclerosis. This table comes from immunoSEQ multiplex PCR, and its TCRdb copy is limited to in-frame clones, with some not included. The sample lists tens of thousands of clones, 75% to 95% occurring once. The V segment lost 6 bases and the J segment 2 bases; nucleotides outside the gene matches: 7. This CDR3 has 15 amino acids. Per the germline V gene, CDR1 is SGHKS and CDR2 is YYEKEE (reference sequence). The sequence derives from a female donor with multiple sclerosis, enrolled in a pregnancy study. Sequencing was performed on CD8+ T cells from peripheral blood mononuclear cells, taken in the second trimester of pregnancy. This chain connects TRBV5-5 to TRBJ2-1, with 8 bases lining up with TRBD2. In nucleotides, the CDR3 is TGTGCCAGCACCTTCTCGGGGGGGACCTACAATGAGCAGTTCTTC. The encoded protein is CASTFSGGTYNEQFF.